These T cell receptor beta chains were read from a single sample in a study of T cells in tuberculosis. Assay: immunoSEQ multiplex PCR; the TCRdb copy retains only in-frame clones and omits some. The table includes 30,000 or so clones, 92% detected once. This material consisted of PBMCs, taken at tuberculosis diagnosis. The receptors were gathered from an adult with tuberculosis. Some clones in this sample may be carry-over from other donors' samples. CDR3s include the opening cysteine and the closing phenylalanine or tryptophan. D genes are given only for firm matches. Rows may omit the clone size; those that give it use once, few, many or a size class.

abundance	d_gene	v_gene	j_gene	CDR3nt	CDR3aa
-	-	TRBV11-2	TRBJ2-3	TGTGCCAGCAAAGCTAGCACAGATACGCAGTATTTT	CASKASTDTQYF
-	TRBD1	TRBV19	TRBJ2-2	TGTGCCAGTAGTGGTGCACAGGGGTGGCGCACCGGGGAGCTGTTTTTT	CASSGAQGWRTGELFF
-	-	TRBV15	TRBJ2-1	TGTGCCACCAGCAGAGTTCCAGGGAGGAATGAGCAGTTCTTC	CATSRVPGRNEQFF
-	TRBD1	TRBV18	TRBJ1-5	TGTGCCAGCTCACAAGGGACAGGGGATAGCAATCAGCCCCAGCATTTT	CASSQGTGDSNQPQHF
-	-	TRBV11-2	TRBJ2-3	TGTGCCAGCAGCTTAGTTAGGGGGGGGCTTGGAGATACGCAGTATTTT	CASSLVRGGLGDTQYF
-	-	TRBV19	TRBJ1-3	TGTGCCAGTAGAGGACAGCACTCTGGAAACACCATATATTTT	CASRGQHSGNTIYF
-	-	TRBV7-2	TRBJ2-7	TGTGCCAGCAGCTTAGAATACAGAACCTACGAGCAGTACTTC	CASSLEYRTYEQYF
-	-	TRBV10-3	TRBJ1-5	TGTGCCATCAGTGCCGGTAATCAGCCCCAGCATTTT	CAISAGNQPQHF
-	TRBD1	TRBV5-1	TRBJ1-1	TGCGCCAGCAGCTTGGGAGGGGGCGGGAACACTGAAGCTTTCTTT	CASSLGGGGNTEAFF
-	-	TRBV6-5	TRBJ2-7	TGTGCCAGCAGTCCACGGGTCTTCCACCTACGAGGGCAGTACTTC	CASSPRVFHLRGQYF
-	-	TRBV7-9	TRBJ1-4	TGTGCCAGCAGCTTGTCTATTATCGAAAAACTGTTTTTT	CASSLSIIEKLFF
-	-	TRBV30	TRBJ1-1	TGTGCCTGGAGTGTGGGAGTGATGAACACTGAAGCTTTCTTT	CAWSVGVMNTEAFF
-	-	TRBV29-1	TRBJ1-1	TGCAGCGTGGCGGGGTTGAACACTGAAGCTTTCTTT	CSVAGLNTEAFF
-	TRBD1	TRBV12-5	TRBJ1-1	TGTGCTAGTGGTTTGGGCCCCAGGGGGCAAAGATTCGTGATGAACACTGAAGCTTTCTTT	CASGLGPRGQRFVMNTEAFF
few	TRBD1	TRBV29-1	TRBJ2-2	TGCAGCGTTGAGCACAGGGGAACCGGGGAGCTGTTTTTT	CSVEHRGTGELFF
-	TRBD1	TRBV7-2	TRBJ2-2	TGTGCCAGCAGCGAGGGGGGACAGGGGAGTACCGGGGAGCTGTTTTTT	CASSEGGQGSTGELFF
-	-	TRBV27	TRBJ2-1	TGTGCCAGCAGAGATAGGGGGGGGTACAATGAGCAGTTCTTC	CASRDRGGYNEQFF
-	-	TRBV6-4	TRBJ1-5	TGTGCCAGCAGTCCTGACAGTAATAGCAATCAGCCCCAGCATTTT	CASSPDSNSNQPQHF
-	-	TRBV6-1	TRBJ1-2	TGTGCCAGCACCAGCGGGGGAACGGATGGCTACACCTTC	CASTSGGTDGYTF
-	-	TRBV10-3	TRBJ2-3	TGTGCCATCAGTGGAGCTTTTGTCACAGATACGCAGTATTTT	CAISGAFVTDTQYF
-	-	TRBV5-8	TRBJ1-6	TGTGCCAGCAGCGCGGGTCCGACACCCCTCCACTTT	CASSAGPTPLHF
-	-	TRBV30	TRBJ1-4	TGTGCCTGGAGTGACAGCCTTGCAACTAATGAAAAACTGTTTTTT	CAWSDSLATNEKLFF
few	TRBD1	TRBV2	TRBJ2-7	TGTGCCAGCAGTGGACAGGGGGCCGGCGAGCAGTACTTC	CASSGQGAGEQYF
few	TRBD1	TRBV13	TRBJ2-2	TGTGCCAGCAGCCGAGTAGGGGGCGGAAGGCTGTTTTTT	CASSRVGGGRLFF
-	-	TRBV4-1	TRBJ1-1	TGCGCCAGCAGCCAAGAGGCGGGGACCACTGAAGCTTTCTTT	CASSQEAGTTEAFF
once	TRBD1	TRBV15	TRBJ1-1	TGTGCCACCGACAGGGGAGTCGAGAACACTGAAGCTTTCTTT	CATDRGVENTEAFF
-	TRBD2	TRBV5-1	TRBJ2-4	TGCGCCAGCAGCCGACTAGCGGGGGGACTAGCCAAAAACATTCAGTACTTC	CASSRLAGGLAKNIQYF
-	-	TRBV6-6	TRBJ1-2	TGTGCCAGCAGTTTGCAGGGGTCGAATGGCTACACCTTC	CASSLQGSNGYTF
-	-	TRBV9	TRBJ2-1	TGTGCCAGCAGCGTAGACGAGGGCGGGGCCCCCTCGGAGCAGTTCTTC	CASSVDEGGAPSEQFF
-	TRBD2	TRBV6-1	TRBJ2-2	TGTGCCAGCAGCACGGGACTAGCGGGGATCGGGGAGCTGTTTTTT	CASSTGLAGIGELFF
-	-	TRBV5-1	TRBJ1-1	TGCGCCAGCAGCTTTTCTGTTAACACTGAAGCTTTCTTT	CASSFSVNTEAFF
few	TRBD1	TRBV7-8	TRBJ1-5	TGTGCCAGCAGCTCAGGACAGGGGGAAAATCAGCCCCAGCATTTT	CASSSGQGENQPQHF
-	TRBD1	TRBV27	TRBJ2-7	TGTGCCAGCAGTAAACGACAGGGGAAGAGCTCCTACGAGCAGTACTTC	CASSKRQGKSSYEQYF